These T cell receptor beta chains were read from a single sample in a study of regulatory T cells in long-lasting Graves disease. TCRdb re-called the multiplex PCR reads with MiXCR, one entry per CDR3 protein. Here the sample spans just over 600,000 distinct CDR3 sequences, under 20% being singletons. Separately, the same data were catalogued under a study of T cells in Graves' hyperthyroidism and ophthalmopathy.

The starting material was peripheral blood mononuclear cells (PBMCs), obtained at new diagnosis, from a patient treated with antithyroid drugs. All receptors derive from a woman aged 25 to 45 with Graves disease. Each CDR3 is given with its conserved first and last residue. The D gene is left open where the match is weak. The size of a clone is reported for some rows only, either as once, few or many, or as a class for expanded clones.

D gene: TRBD1; clone size: NA; V gene: TRBV7-9; J gene: TRBJ2-2; CDR3 protein: CASSQTGASGFTGELFF; CDR3 DNA: TGTGCCAGCAGCCAAACAGGGGCCTCCGGATTCACCGGGGAGCTGTTTTTT
D gene: NA; clone size: many; V gene: TRBV20-1; J gene: TRBJ2-3; CDR3 protein: CSAREDRTDTQYF; CDR3 DNA: TGCAGTGCTAGAGAGGATCGCACAGATACGCAGTATTTT
D gene: TRBD2; clone size: few; V gene: TRBV6-1; J gene: TRBJ2-3; CDR3 protein: CANFPGLSTDTQYF; CDR3 DNA: TGTGCCAACTTTCCGGGACTATCCACAGATACGCAGTATTTT
D gene: NA; clone size: many; V gene: TRBV6-1; J gene: TRBJ1-1; CDR3 protein: CASSENYMSGKAFF; CDR3 DNA: TGTGCCAGCAGTGAGAATTATATGTCAGGGAAGGCTTTCTTT
D gene: NA; clone size: few; V gene: TRBV5-1; J gene: TRBJ2-7; CDR3 protein: CASSTGRRDASYEQYF; CDR3 DNA: TGCGCCAGCAGCACAGGCCGCCGGGACGCTTCCTACGAGCAGTACTTC
D gene: TRBD2; clone size: NA; V gene: TRBV12-3/TRBV12-4; J gene: TRBJ2-3; CDR3 protein: CASTVKTSGSTDTQYF; CDR3 DNA: TGTGCCAGCACCGTAAAGACTAGCGGGAGCACAGATACGCAGTATTTT
D gene: NA; clone size: many; V gene: TRBV28; J gene: TRBJ1-1; CDR3 protein: CASSLGGAGTEAFF; CDR3 DNA: TGTGCCAGCAGTTTAGGGGGCGCGGGAACTGAAGCTTTCTTT
D gene: NA; clone size: many; V gene: TRBV11-2; J gene: TRBJ2-6; CDR3 protein: CASSSLGVAGANVLTF; CDR3 DNA: TGTGCCAGCAGCTCTCTAGGGGTTGCCGGGGCCAACGTCCTGACTTTC
D gene: TRBD2; clone size: many; V gene: TRBV6-2/TRBV6-3; J gene: TRBJ2-7; CDR3 protein: CASSYTWTSGLDEQYF; CDR3 DNA: TGTGCCAGCAGTTATACCTGGACTAGCGGCCTTGACGAGCAGTACTTC
D gene: TRBD2; clone size: once; V gene: TRBV3-1; J gene: TRBJ2-7; CDR3 protein: CASSQLAGATYEQYF; CDR3 DNA: TGTGCCAGCAGCCAGCTAGCGGGGGCCACCTACGAGCAGTACTTC
D gene: TRBD2; clone size: NA; V gene: TRBV20-1; J gene: TRBJ2-1; CDR3 protein: CSAVGGSDEQFF; CDR3 DNA: TGCAGTGCCGTCGGCGGGAGCGATGAGCAGTTCTTC
D gene: TRBD2; clone size: NA; V gene: TRBV20-1; J gene: TRBJ2-3; CDR3 protein: CSARSLAGGRLGTDTQYF; CDR3 DNA: TGCAGTGCTAGAAGTCTAGCGGGAGGCCGCCTGGGCACAGATACGCAGTATTTT
D gene: NA; clone size: NA; V gene: TRBV28; J gene: TRBJ1-2; CDR3 protein: CASSLVGKGYTF; CDR3 DNA: TGTGCCAGCAGTTTGGTTGGTAAGGGCTACACCTTC
D gene: NA; clone size: few; V gene: TRBV19; J gene: TRBJ2-7; CDR3 protein: CASKDRDREQYF; CDR3 DNA: TGTGCCAGTAAAGATAGGGATCGCGAGCAGTACTTC
D gene: TRBD1; clone size: many; V gene: TRBV2; J gene: TRBJ1-2; CDR3 protein: CASRGSTGENYGYTF; CDR3 DNA: TGTGCCAGCAGGGGATCGACAGGGGAGAACTATGGCTACACCTTC
D gene: TRBD1; clone size: NA; V gene: TRBV19; J gene: TRBJ2-7; CDR3 protein: CASSPKPGQRFPYEQYF; CDR3 DNA: TGTGCCAGTAGTCCTAAACCGGGACAGAGGTTCCCCTACGAGCAGTACTTC